Listed below are T cell receptor beta chains from one sample, sequenced in a study of cytomegalovirus exposure and HLA in healthy donors. Assay used: immunoSEQ multiplex PCR; TCRdb lists only in-frame clones, some missing. The sample has 85,000 to 100,000 clones, 55% to 75% seen once. Sequenced input: PBMCs. The origin of the receptors is a man between 60 and 75 years old in good health and CMV-seronegative. The CDR3 runs from the conserved cysteine through the conserved F or W.

j_call v_call cdr3_aa
TRBJ2-7 TRBV2 CASSEAGLAGVTEQYF
TRBJ2-3 TRBV6-5 CASSTGLGTDTQYF
TRBJ2-2 TRBV27 CASSLRTAPTGELFF
TRBJ2-1 TRBV29-1 CSVEMQGAGEQFF
TRBJ2-7 TRBV5-6 CASSQAGYGGTYEQYF
TRBJ2-4 TRBV6-5 CASSLTQGAKNIQYF
TRBJ2-7 TRBV10-2 CASSAIATSGPSYEQYF
TRBJ2-1 TRBV11-1 CASSSSMKREGLGHEQFF
TRBJ1-1 TRBV4-3 CASSHERSTGGAFF
TRBJ1-3 TRBV30 CAWSPGVAGNTIYF
TRBJ1-4 TRBV6-5 CASSDRGYKKLFF
TRBJ2-6 TRBV19 CASSGRQGAGRANVLTF
TRBJ2-5 TRBV19 CASRPRTGGGETQYF
TRBJ2-7 TRBV2 CASSEGLAGVFEQYF
TRBJ2-5 TRBV2 CASSVQGVGETQYF
TRBJ2-7 TRBV30 CAWTRDFPSYEQYF
TRBJ2-3 TRBV18 CASSPVGSWDTQYF
TRBJ1-3 TRBV5-4 CASSLESGLGNTIYF
TRBJ1-3 TRBV6-1 CAAQQGVGNTIYF
TRBJ2-5 TRBV19 CASSIFAGEGKETQYF
- TRBV28 CASSSTGQGFSYEQYF
TRBJ1-4 TRBV25-1 CASSDRQSRKLFF
TRBJ1-5 TRBV2 CASSFGDQPQHF
TRBJ2-5 TRBV10-2 CASSDGRGSETQYF
TRBJ1-2 TRBV10-3 CAISDRGNGYTF
TRBJ2-2 TRBV11-3 CASSGPGGPGELFF
TRBJ2-1 TRBV5-4 CASSLEASPKYNEQFF
TRBJ2-5 TRBV9 CASSPSGGNVETQYF
TRBJ2-5 TRBV6-1 CASSEGATREQYF
TRBJ1-1 TRBV6-1 CASSERSRTEAFF
TRBJ2-3 TRBV5-1 CASSLLSGRNTDTQYF
TRBJ2-2 TRBV5-1 CASISSSSGELFF
TRBJ2-1 TRBV2 CASYRGTSGYNEQFF
TRBJ2-7 TRBV6-1 CASSLAGGYLEQYF
TRBJ2-3 TRBV6-5 CASSWTGGDTDTQYF
TRBJ1-5 TRBV10-2 CASTQDRVNQPQHF
TRBJ2-3 TRBV7-3 CASSLGQGPDTQYF
TRBJ2-1 TRBV6-4 CASSDTWRGGNEQFF
TRBJ2-5 TRBV5-1 CASSPTGWETQYF
TRBJ1-4 TRBV5-4 CASSLPGQGNEKLFF
TRBJ1-6 TRBV30 CAWGRGITYNSPLHF
TRBJ1-4 TRBV5-1 CASSATPPTGTGGPNEKLFF
TRBJ1-2 TRBV11-3 CASSLSGSYGYTF
TRBJ2-1 TRBV7-2 CASSLDGGSLYNEQFF
TRBJ2-7 TRBV19 CASSRTGTGDYEQYF
TRBJ2-5 TRBV7-9 CASSPSPGEQETQYF
TRBJ1-2 TRBV6-5 CASSYLGRDGYTF
TRBJ1-2 TRBV29-1 CSVDRGPTNYGYTF
TRBJ1-1 TRBV21-1 CASSKERRGRYLPEAFF
TRBJ2-1 TRBV4-2 CASSQEGTTYNEQFF
TRBJ1-2 TRBV5-8 CASSIYPGGAILYSYTF
TRBJ1-1 TRBV6-6 CASSYDFEAFF
TRBJ2-7 TRBV2 CASRRTSGSQYF
TRBJ2-5 TRBV7-3 CASSLRGETQYF
TRBJ1-1 TRBV11-3 CASSQGVNTEAFF